Below, 21 T cell receptor beta chains from the same sample are listed, as sequenced in a study of cytomegalovirus exposure and HLA in healthy donors. Primers for the PCR totalled 60 Vbeta and 13 Jbeta. Profiled with immunoSEQ multiplex PCR; TCRdb holds only in-frame clones, not every one. The sample table includes 60,000 or so clones. Input material: PBMCs. Source of these receptors: a young woman in good health and CMV-seronegative.

The chain carries TRBV13 and TRBJ1-2; D ambiguous. The V end lost 8 bases, the J end lost 3 bases, and 16 bases lay between the germline ends. This CDR3 is 14 amino acids long. Germline lookup yields CDR1 PRHDT and CDR2 FYEKMQ (reference sequence). The CDR3, as DNA: TGTGCCAGCGGGAAGTACAACGGGGACTATGGCTACACCTTC. Residues: CASGKYNGDYGYTF.

This chain uses TRBV6-1 with TRBJ2-7, with 7 bases identical to TRBD1. The CDR3 has 14 amino acids. The germline V gene has CDR1 MNHNS and CDR2 SASEGT. Trimming cost V 9 bases and J 4 bases; bases outside gene matches: 12. The CDR3 protein is CASGGQRKLYEQYF. The CDR3 nucleotides are TGTGCCAGTGGGGGACAGAGGAAGCTTTACGAGCAGTACTTC.

The J gene is TRBJ1-2, the V gene TRBV6-1; possibly TRBD1 for D (5 bases). The germline V and J ends were trimmed by 6 bases and 4 bases, with 12 bases remaining between them. The CDR3 extends over 13 amino acids. Germline V gene sequence: CDR1 MNHNS, CDR2 SASEGT. As DNA, the CDR3 is TGTGCCAGCAGGGTGACAGATGGCTATGGCTACACCTTC. Translating gives CASRVTDGYGYTF.

This sequence joins TRBV7-8 and TRBJ2-2, with TRBD1 matching over 10 bases. The ends lost 3 bases at V and 5 bases at J; junction bases unmatched: 6. The CDR3 runs to 16 residues. Germline CDR1 and CDR2: SGHVS and FQNEAQ. In nucleotides, the CDR3 is TGTGCCAGCAGCTTCCCGGGACAGGGGAGGACCGGGGAGCTGTTTTTT. Its protein is CASSFPGQGRTGELFF.

The rearrangement uses TRBV10-1 and TRBJ2-3; no definite D call. In germline, CDR1 is WNHNN, CDR2 SYGVQD (reference sequence). This CDR3 has 13 residues. The V end lost 3 bases, the J end lost 7 bases, and 11 bases lay between the germline ends. The CDR3: CASSDQIPNTQYF. The CDR3 DNA follows: TGCGCCAGCAGTGATCAAATTCCAAATACGCAGTATTTT.

This chain connects TRBV7-3 to TRBJ2-1, with D possibly matching TRBD1 (5 bases). Trimming cost V 5 bases and J 15 bases, with 17 bases left between them. The CDR3 totals 12 residues. Looked up from germline, CDR1 is SGHTA and CDR2 is FQGTGA. The CDR3 protein is CASSPADNLLFF. Written as DNA, the CDR3 is TGTGCCAGCAGCCCGGCGGACAATTTACTGTTCTTC.

J is TRBJ2-3 and V is TRBV29-1, with D possibly TRBD2 on 6 matching bases. V lost 6 bases and J lost 2, with 15 bases in between. CDR3 size: 14 residues. Germline loops: CDR1 SQVTM, CDR2 ANQGSEA. CDR3 residues: CSVSGGVTTDTQYF. The CDR3 DNA is TGCAGCGTGTCCGGGGGAGTTACCACAGATACGCAGTATTTT.

The chain recombines TRBV10-3 with TRBJ1-6, with D unresolved. The CDR3 sequence is 15 residues long. Trimming took 6 bases from V and 5 from J, leaving 14 bases between them. The germline V gene encodes CDR1 ENHRY and CDR2 SYGVKD. The CDR3 sequence: CAIRSHGENNSPLHF. In DNA, the CDR3 is TGTGCCATCAGGAGCCACGGAGAAAATAATTCACCCCTCCACTTT.

This sequence joins TRBV27 and TRBJ1-4, with D unclear. The CDR3 consists of 15 residues. The germline CDR1 and CDR2 sequences are MNHEY and SMNVEV (reference sequence). V lost 5 bases to trimming and J lost 0 bases, with 10 bases between them. This CDR3 reads CASSPRRATNEKLFF. The CDR3 DNA reads as TGTGCCAGCAGTCCTAGACGGGCAACTAATGAAAAACTGTTTTTT.

The chain combines TRBV11-2 with TRBJ1-5; D remains unclear. The CDR3 loop spans 13 amino acids. Germline lookup yields CDR1 SGHAT and CDR2 FQNNGV. V was cut by 0 bases and J by 11 bases, with 11 bases left in between. The CDR3 here is CASSLDESLAQHF. The CDR3 DNA reads as TGTGCCAGCAGCTTAGATGAGTCTCTGGCCCAGCATTTT.

The chain combines TRBV5-1 with TRBJ2-3, with a tentative D call TRBD1 (6 bases). This CDR3 region has 15 residues. Per germline, CDR1 SGHRS and CDR2 YFSETQ. Trimming stripped 2 bases from V and 2 bases from J, with 12 bases between. CDR3: CASSLQGSFTDTQYF. The CDR3 DNA is TGCGCCAGCAGCTTACAGGGTTCCTTCACAGATACGCAGTATTTT.

The chain carries TRBV7-9 and TRBJ1-4, with 9 bases aligning to TRBD1. The CDR3 sequence is 16 residues long. With V trimmed by 5 bases and J by 4 bases, 8 bases remained unmatched. Per germline, CDR1 SEHNR and CDR2 FQNEAQ (reference sequence). This CDR3 is CASSTGQGELNEKLFF. Here the CDR3 DNA reads TGTGCCAGCAGCACGGGACAGGGTGAGCTTAATGAAAAACTGTTTTTT.

The genes are TRBV5-1 and TRBJ1-3, with D tentatively TRBD1 (6 bases). CDR3 length: 16 residues. Germline values: CDR1 SGHRS, CDR2 YFSETQ. Trimming left V 4 bases short and J 0 bases short, with 14 bases between. CDR3 protein: CASSLPLQGSGNTIYF. CDR3 DNA: TGCGCCAGCAGCCTTCCGCTACAGGGCTCTGGAAACACCATATATTTT.

The V call is TRBV9, the J call TRBJ2-7, with TRBD2 matching 8 bases. With V trimmed by 1 base and J by 3 bases, 6 bases remained unmatched. The CDR3 totals 15 residues. Germline-derived CDR1 and CDR2 are SGDLS and YYNGEE. The CDR3 spells CASSVSGLAGYEQYF. In DNA, the CDR3 is TGTGCCAGCAGCGTATCCGGGCTAGCGGGCTACGAGCAGTACTTC.

V is TRBV4-1 and J is TRBJ2-3, with 11 bases aligning to TRBD1. The CDR3 sequence is 15 residues long. Germline CDR1 reads MGHRA; CDR2 reads YSYEKL. After removal of 1 base from V and 9 bases from J, the junction contained 6 bases not matched to a gene. Here the CDR3 reads CASSQGTGGPSTQYF. The CDR3 DNA follows: TGCGCCAGCAGCCAAGGGACAGGGGGCCCGAGCACGCAGTATTTT.

This sequence joins TRBV5-6 and TRBJ1-5; 9 positions match TRBD1. Trimming cost V 0 bases and J 6 bases; bases outside gene matches: 7. The V gene's germline CDR1 is SGHDT and CDR2 YYEEEE. The CDR3 length is 16 residues. CDR3 DNA: TGTGCCAGCAGCTTGGGAACAGGGGGCTGGGGTCAGCCCCAGCATTTT. Protein sequence: CASSLGTGGWGQPQHF. The variable domain in full, completed from reference TRBV5-6 and TRBJ1-5, reads DAGVTQSPTHLIKTRGQQVTLRCSPKSGHDTVSWYQQALGQGPQFIFQYYEEEERQRGNFPDRFSGHQFPNYSSELNVNALLLGDSALYLCASSLGTGGWGQPQHFGDGTRLSIL.

V gene TRBV29-1 combines with J gene TRBJ1-1; D perhaps matches TRBD1 (6 bases). V dropped 6 bases and J dropped 11 bases, with 13 bases sitting between them. The CDR3 is 10 amino acids. Per the germline V gene, CDR1 is SQVTM and CDR2 is ANQGSEA. CDR3 loop: CSVRAGAAFF. In nucleotides, the CDR3 is TGCAGCGTCCGTGCGGGGGCCGCTTTCTTT.

V gene TRBV11-3 combines with J gene TRBJ2-7, with D possibly matching TRBD1 (5 bases). Germline CDR1 is SGHNT and CDR2 is YENEEA. The CDR3 runs 15 residues. Trimming left V 4 bases short and J 0 bases short, with 13 bases between. For the CDR3, the DNA is TGTGCCAGCAGCTCCAGGGTCTCGAGCTCCTACGAGCAGTACTTC. Translated: CASSSRVSSSYEQYF.

This chain uses TRBV6-5 with TRBJ1-1; D call uncertain. This CDR3 has 13 residues. Deletions cut 4 bases from V and 1 base from J, with 7 bases between. CDR1 and CDR2 from the germline V gene are MNHEY and SVGAGI. The CDR3 region has the DNA TGTGCCAGCAGTTCTCCAGGGAACACTGAAGCTTTCTTT. Its translation: CASSSPGNTEAFF.

The rearrangement links TRBV29-1 to TRBJ2-3, with 11 bases identical to TRBD2. The CDR3 loop spans 17 amino acids. Germline V gives CDR1 SQVTM, CDR2 ANQGSEA. V dropped 6 bases and J dropped 6; count of bases not matched to a gene: 17. The CDR3 nucleotides are TGCAGCGTAGGAACGTTTCGTTTTAGCGGGAGGGGTGATACGCAGTATTTT. It encodes CSVGTFRFSGRGDTQYF.

The V call is TRBV4-2, the J call TRBJ2-7, with 11 positions matching TRBD2. J gave up 4 bases and V 4 bases, and 9 bases lay outside the gene matches. This CDR3 has 16 residues. Germline CDR1 is LGHNA and CDR2 is YNFKEQ. The CDR3 nucleotides are TGTGCCAGCAGCCCCTCTACTAGCGGGAGATTTTACGAGCAGTACTTC. Translated: CASSPSTSGRFYEQYF.